A few counts support the clone carrying this T cell receptor beta chain. Its antigen is currently unknown. This entry belongs to a study of siplizumab effects on memory and regulatory T cells. Every sample had 80,000 to 100,000 of its TCR templates assayed. Clones were sequenced by immunoSEQ multiplex PCR, and TCRdb holds only the in-frame ones, with some missing. The sample records approximately 100,000 clones, 80% to 95% being singletons. The study's findings and limits: Reactions containing siplizumab showed mappable alloreactive CD4+ clones averaging approximately 75% Treg-derived, versus 25% to 30% in controls.

Trimming took 4 bases from V and 6 from J, leaving 20 bases between them. Germline assignment: CDR1 MRHNA and CDR2 SNTAGT. The CDR3 totals 16 residues. What was sequenced was non-Treg CD4+ T cells sorted from blood. This sequence joins TRBV6-4 and TRBJ2-3; no clear D gene. This clonotype originated in a human donor in good health. The CDR3: CASSACLRVPRDTQYF. The CDR3 coding sequence is TGTGCCAGCAGTGCTTGTCTTCGGGTCCCTAGGGATACGCAGTATTTT.